This TCR beta chain comes out of a study of shared clonotypes between healthy human individuals. Data came from immunoSEQ multiplex PCR; TCRdb stores just in-frame clones and leaves some out. The sample has 2,100,000 or so clones; approximately 96% are singletons. CDR1 and CDR2 from the germline V gene are SNHLY and FYNNEI. The CDR3 extends over 14 amino acids. The ends were cut back, 4 bases at V and 2 bases at J, with 9 bases in the middle. The receptor comes from a young man in good health. This rearrangement joins TRBV2 to TRBJ1-3, with no clear D. Material for sequencing was naive CD4+ T cells sorted from blood. The subset: CD45RA+ positively selected. Written as DNA, the CDR3 is TGTGCCAGCAGTGTTAAGGGAACTGGAAACACCATATATTTT. It is translated as CASSVKGTGNTIYF.